The clone carrying this TCR beta chain was seen at least ten times. The antigen remains undetermined. CDR1 and CDR2 (germline): LGHDT, YNNKEL (reference sequence). The CDR3 sequence is 16 residues long. Losses at the gene ends were 5 bases for V and 1 base for J; bases not matched to a gene: 8. The sample comes from a study of T-cell memory formation after mild COVID-19. Findings and caveats of the study: Among CD4+ contracting clones, most were CM and EM, and CD8+ ones EMRA. CD4/CD8 balance held among clones contracting day 15 to 85, and later expanders leaned CD4+.

TCRdb analysed the 5' RACE reads with MiXCR anew, one entry per CDR3 protein. The sample shows over 500,000 distinct CDR3 sequences, 17% of them seen only once. Sample: PBMCs or a T cell subset sorted from them (not recorded which). J is TRBJ2-5 and V is TRBV3-1, with TRBD2 matching over 9 bases. The sequence was obtained from an adult woman who had mild COVID-19 (a few samples of this study predate the infection). Cell type and time point are not known. CDR3 sequence (DNA): TGTGCCAGCAGCTCCGGTTCTAGCGGGGCCCAAGAGACCCAGTACTTC. Encoded protein: CASSSGSSGAQETQYF.